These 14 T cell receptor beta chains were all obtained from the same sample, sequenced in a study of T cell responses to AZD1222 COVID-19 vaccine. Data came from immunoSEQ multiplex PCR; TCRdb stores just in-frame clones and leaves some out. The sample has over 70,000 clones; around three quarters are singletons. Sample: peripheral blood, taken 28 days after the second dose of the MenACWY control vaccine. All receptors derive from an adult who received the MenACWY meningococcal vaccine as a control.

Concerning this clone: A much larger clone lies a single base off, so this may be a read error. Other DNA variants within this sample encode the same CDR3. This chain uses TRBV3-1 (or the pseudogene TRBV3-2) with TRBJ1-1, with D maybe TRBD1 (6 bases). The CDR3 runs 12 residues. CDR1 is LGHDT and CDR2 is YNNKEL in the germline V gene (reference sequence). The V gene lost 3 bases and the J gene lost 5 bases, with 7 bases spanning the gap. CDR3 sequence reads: CASSQGATEAFF. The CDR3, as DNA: TGTGCCAGCAGCCAGGGGGCAACTGAAGCTTTCTTT.

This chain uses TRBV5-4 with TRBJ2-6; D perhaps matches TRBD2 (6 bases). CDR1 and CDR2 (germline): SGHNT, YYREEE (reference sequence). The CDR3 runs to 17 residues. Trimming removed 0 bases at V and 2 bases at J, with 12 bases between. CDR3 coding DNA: TGTGCCAGCAGCTTGGCGCTCGGGGGTCCTGGGGCCAACGTCCTGACTTTC. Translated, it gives CASSLALGGPGANVLTF. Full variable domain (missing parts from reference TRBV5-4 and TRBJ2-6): ETGVTQSPTHLIKTRGQQVTLRCSSQSGHNTVSWYQQALGQGPQFIFQYYREEENGRGNFPPRFSGLQFPNYSSELNVNALELDDSALYLCASSLALGGPGANVLTFGAGSRLTVL.

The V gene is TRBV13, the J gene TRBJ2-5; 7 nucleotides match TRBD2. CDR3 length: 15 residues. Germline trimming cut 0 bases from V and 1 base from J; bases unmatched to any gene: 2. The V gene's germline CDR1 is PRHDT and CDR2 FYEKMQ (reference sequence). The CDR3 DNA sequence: TGTGCCAGCAGCTTAGGCGGGGGGACCCAAGAGACCCAGTACTTC. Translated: CASSLGGGTQETQYF.

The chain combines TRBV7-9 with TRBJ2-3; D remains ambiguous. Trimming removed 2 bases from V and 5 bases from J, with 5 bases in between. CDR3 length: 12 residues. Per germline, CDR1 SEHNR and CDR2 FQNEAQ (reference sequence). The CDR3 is CASSLIGDTQYF. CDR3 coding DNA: TGTGCCAGCAGCTTAATCGGAGATACGCAGTATTTT.

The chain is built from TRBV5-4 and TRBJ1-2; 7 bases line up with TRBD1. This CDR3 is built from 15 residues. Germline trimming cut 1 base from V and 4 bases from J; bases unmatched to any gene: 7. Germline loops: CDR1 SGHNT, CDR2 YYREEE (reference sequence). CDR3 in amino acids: CASSLLTRDSYGYTF. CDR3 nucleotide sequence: TGTGCCAGCAGCTTGTTGACGCGGGACAGCTATGGCTACACCTTC.

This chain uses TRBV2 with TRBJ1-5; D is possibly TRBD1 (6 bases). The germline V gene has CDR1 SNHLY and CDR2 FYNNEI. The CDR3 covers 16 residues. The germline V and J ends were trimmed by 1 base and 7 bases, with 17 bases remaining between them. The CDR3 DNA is TGTGCCAGCAGTGAAGGAGTCAGGGGATCGGGGCAGCCCCAGCATTTT. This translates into CASSEGVRGSGQPQHF.

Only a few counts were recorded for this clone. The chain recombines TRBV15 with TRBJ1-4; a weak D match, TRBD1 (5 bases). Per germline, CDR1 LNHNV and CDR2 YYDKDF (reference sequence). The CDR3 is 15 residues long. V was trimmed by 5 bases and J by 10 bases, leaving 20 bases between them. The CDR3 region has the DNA TGTGCCACCAGCGGCCTCGCGTCAGGGAGAGGAAAACTGTTTTTT. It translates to CATSGLASGRGKLFF.

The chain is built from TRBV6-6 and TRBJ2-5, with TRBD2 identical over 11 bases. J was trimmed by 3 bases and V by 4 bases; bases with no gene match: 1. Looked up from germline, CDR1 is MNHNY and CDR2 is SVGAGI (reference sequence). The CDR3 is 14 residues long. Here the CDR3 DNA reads TGTGCCAGCAGTTTTAGCGGGGGGGAAGAGACCCAGTACTTC. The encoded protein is CASSFSGGEETQYF.

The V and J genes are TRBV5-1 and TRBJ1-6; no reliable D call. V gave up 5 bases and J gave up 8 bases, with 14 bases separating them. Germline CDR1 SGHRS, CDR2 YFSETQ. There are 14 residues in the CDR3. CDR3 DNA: TGCGCCAGCAGTCTAGGCGGCGGGGATTCACCCCTCCACTTT. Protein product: CASSLGGGDSPLHF.

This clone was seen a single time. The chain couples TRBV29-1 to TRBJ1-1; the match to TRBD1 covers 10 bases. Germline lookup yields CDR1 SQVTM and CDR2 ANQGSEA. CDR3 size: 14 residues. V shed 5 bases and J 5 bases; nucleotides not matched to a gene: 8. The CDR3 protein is CSVRPGQGFTEAFF. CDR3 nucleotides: TGCAGCGTTCGTCCGGGACAGGGGTTTACTGAAGCTTTCTTT.

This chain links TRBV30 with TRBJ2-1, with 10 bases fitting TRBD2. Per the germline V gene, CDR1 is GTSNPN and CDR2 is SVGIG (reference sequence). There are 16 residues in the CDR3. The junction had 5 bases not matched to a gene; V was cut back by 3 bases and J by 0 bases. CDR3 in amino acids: CAWRKLAGISYNEQFF. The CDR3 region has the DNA TGTGCCTGGAGGAAACTAGCGGGAATCTCCTACAATGAGCAGTTCTTC. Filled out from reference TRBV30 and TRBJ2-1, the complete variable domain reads SQTIHQWPATLVQPVGSPLSLECTVEGTSNPNLYWYRQAAGRGLQLLFYSVGIGQISSEVPQNLSASRPQDRQFILSSKKLLLSDSGFYLCAWRKLAGISYNEQFFGPGTRLTVL.

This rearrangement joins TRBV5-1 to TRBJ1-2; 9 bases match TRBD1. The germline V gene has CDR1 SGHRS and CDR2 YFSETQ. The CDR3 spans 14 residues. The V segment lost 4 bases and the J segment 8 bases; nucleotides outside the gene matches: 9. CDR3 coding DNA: TGCGCCAGCAGCCTCGAGGGACAGGGAGTCGGCTACACCTTC. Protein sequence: CASSLEGQGVGYTF.

CDR3 protein: CASSLPERGAGGYTF. DNA of the CDR3: TGTGCCAGCAGCCTACCAGAAAGGGGCGCGGGGGGCTACACCTTC. This chain uses TRBV13 with TRBJ1-2, with D maybe TRBD1 (5 bases). The V end lost 5 bases, the J end lost 8 bases, and 21 bases lay between the germline ends. Germline CDR1 is PRHDT and CDR2 is FYEKMQ (reference sequence). The CDR3 runs 15 residues.

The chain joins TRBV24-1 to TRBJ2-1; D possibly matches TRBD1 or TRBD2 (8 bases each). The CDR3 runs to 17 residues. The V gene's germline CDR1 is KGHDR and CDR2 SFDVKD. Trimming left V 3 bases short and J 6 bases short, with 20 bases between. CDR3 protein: CATSDRPGGDRFNEQFF. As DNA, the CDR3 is TGTGCCACCAGTGATCGGCCGGGGGGGGACAGGTTCAATGAGCAGTTCTTC.